Listed here are 19 T cell receptor beta chains from one sample, sequenced in a study of blood T cell repertoires in COVID-19. Clones were sequenced by immunoSEQ multiplex PCR, and TCRdb holds only the in-frame ones, with some missing. The table has tens of thousands of clones, roughly 91% seen once. Sequenced: peripheral blood. These receptors were collected from a man aged 50 to 60 with COVID-19, enrolled during active disease.

The gene calls are TRBV7-3 and TRBJ2-1; 10 positions agree with TRBD1. Germline values: CDR1 SGHTA, CDR2 FQGTGA. The CDR3 loop spans 16 amino acids. With V trimmed by 5 bases and J by 5 bases, 9 bases remained unmatched. CDR3 residues: CASSTMTGGRHNEQFF. CDR3 nucleotides: TGTGCCAGCAGCACCATGACAGGGGGCCGACACAATGAGCAGTTCTTC.

This clone was counted between two and nine times. The CDR3 region has the DNA TGCGCCAGCAGTGAGACCCCTGGGCAGGAGGATTCACCCCTCCACTTT. Protein: CASSETPGQEDSPLHF. This chain links TRBV10-1 with TRBJ1-6, with D unclear. Germline CDR1 WNHNN, CDR2 SYGVQD (reference sequence). CDR3 length: 16 amino acids. V was clipped by 2 bases and J by 8 bases, with 16 bases between them.

The chain carries TRBV5-6 and TRBJ1-1, with 8 bases identical to TRBD1. V trimming: 3 bases; J trimming: 3 bases; junction bases outside the gene matches: 7. Germline V gene lookup returns CDR1 SGHDT and CDR2 YYEEEE. This CDR3 spans 15 amino acids. The chain's CDR3 is CASSSDREGYTEAFF. The CDR3, as DNA: TGTGCCAGCAGCTCGGACAGGGAAGGGTACACTGAAGCTTTCTTT. Together with reference TRBV5-6 and TRBJ1-1, the CDR3 gives the full variable domain: DAGVTQSPTHLIKTRGQQVTLRCSPKSGHDTVSWYQQALGQGPQFIFQYYEEEERQRGNFPDRFSGHQFPNYSSELNVNALLLGDSALYLCASSSDREGYTEAFFGQGTRLTVV.

The chain combines TRBV5-1 with TRBJ2-5, with D possibly being TRBD1 (5 bases). The CDR3 is 15 amino acids. V gave up 6 bases and J gave up 7 bases, with 22 bases separating them. The germline CDR1 and CDR2 sequences are SGHRS and YFSETQ. The CDR3 loop reads CASNPWPQGSGTQYF. In DNA, the CDR3 is TGCGCCAGCAACCCCTGGCCCCAGGGTTCCGGGACCCAGTACTTC.

V gene TRBV28 combines with J gene TRBJ1-1; 8 nucleotides agree with TRBD1. The CDR3 contains 15 residues. J gave up 1 base and V 3 bases, and 4 bases lay outside the gene matches. Per the germline V gene, CDR1 is MDHEN and CDR2 is SYDVKM. CDR3 DNA sequence: TGTGCCAGCAGTTTGACAGGGGCCGGGAACACTGAAGCTTTCTTT. Encoded protein: CASSLTGAGNTEAFF.

The chain recombines TRBV25-1 with TRBJ1-1; 9 bases match TRBD1. V shed 2 bases, J shed 10 bases, and the junction held 8 bases outside the gene matches. Germline V gene sequence: CDR1 MGHDK, CDR2 SYGVNS. The CDR3 sequence is 14 residues long. The CDR3 sequence: CASSENRGRRGAFF. CDR3 nucleotide sequence: TGTGCCAGCAGTGAAAACAGGGGGCGGCGAGGAGCTTTCTTT.

The chain couples TRBV6-5 to TRBJ1-2; 12 bases are shared with TRBD1. This CDR3 region has 13 residues. J gave up 7 bases and V 8 bases, and 5 bases lay outside the gene matches. CDR1 and CDR2 from the germline V gene are MNHEY and SVGAGI. As DNA, the CDR3 is TGTGCCAGCGCCCGGGACAGGGGGCTTGGCTACACCTTC. It yields the protein CASARDRGLGYTF.

The CDR3 sequence is CASSQEGVAGSGANVLTF. The CDR3 nucleotides are TGCGCCAGCAGCCAAGAAGGAGTAGCGGGGTCTGGGGCCAACGTCCTGACTTTC. This chain links TRBV4-3 with TRBJ2-6; 8 nucleotides line up with TRBD2. With 0 bases clipped from V and 1 base from J, the junction kept 5 bases outside the gene matches. CDR1 and CDR2 from the germline V gene are LGHNA and YSLEER. The CDR3 loop spans 18 amino acids.

Only one count was recorded for this clone. V gene TRBV19 combines with J gene TRBJ2-5, with TRBD1 matching 8 bases. The CDR3 runs to 15 residues. Germline loops: CDR1 LNHDA, CDR2 SQIVND (reference sequence). Losses at the gene ends were 5 bases for V and 5 bases for J; bases not matched to a gene: 10. CDR3 protein: CASSATSGGPETQYF. The CDR3, as DNA: TGTGCCAGTAGTGCAACCTCAGGGGGCCCCGAGACCCAGTACTTC. The full variable domain, rest sourced from reference TRBV19 and TRBJ2-5, is DGGITQSPKYLFRKEGQNVTLSCEQNLNHDAMYWYRQDPGQGLRLIYYSQIVNDFQKGDIAEGYSVSREKKESFPLTVTSAQKNPTAFYLCASSATSGGPETQYFGPGTRLLVL.

This rearrangement joins TRBV7-9 to TRBJ2-2; no clear D. There are 13 residues in the CDR3. The V gene's germline CDR1 is SEHNR and CDR2 FQNEAQ (reference sequence). V was cut by 1 base and J by 5 bases, with 5 bases left in between. The CDR3 loop reads CASSLGGTGELFF. CDR3 DNA: TGTGCCAGCAGCTTAGGAGGAACCGGGGAGCTGTTTTTT.

Remarks on this clone: The same CDR3 arises from other DNA sequences in this sample as well. The chain carries TRBV4-2 and TRBJ2-2; TRBD1 aligns across 8 bases. From germline, CDR1 is LGHNA and CDR2 YNFKEQ. The CDR3 runs 15 residues. J was trimmed by 3 bases and V by 3 bases; bases with no gene match: 3. As DNA, the CDR3 is TGTGCCAGCAGCCACAGGGGGCGGGACACCGGGGAGCTGTTTTTT. Protein product: CASSHRGRDTGELFF.

V usage is TRBV3-1 (or the pseudogene TRBV3-2) and J usage is TRBJ2-2, with 9 bases lining up with TRBD2. This CDR3 has 15 amino acids. CDR1 LGHDT and CDR2 YNNKEL come from the germline V gene (reference sequence). V shed 2 bases, J shed 4 bases, and the junction held 2 bases outside the gene matches. CDR3 region: CASSQRGRATGELFF. For the CDR3, the DNA is TGTGCCAGCAGCCAACGCGGGAGGGCCACCGGGGAGCTGTTTTTT.

Only one count was recorded for this clone. This chain links TRBV6-1 with TRBJ2-1, with 7 bases matching TRBD1. The length of the CDR3 is 15 residues. The germline CDR1 and CDR2 sequences are MNHNS and SASEGT. V shed 3 bases, J shed 2 bases, and the junction held 4 bases outside the gene matches. CDR3 amino acids: CASSETGSPYNEQFF. CDR3 nucleotides: TGTGCCAGCAGTGAGACAGGGAGCCCCTACAATGAGCAGTTCTTC.

This chain joins TRBV7-9 and TRBJ1-1, with no clear D. V lost 5 bases to trimming and J lost 6 bases, with 16 bases between them. This CDR3 has 14 amino acids. Germline loops: CDR1 SEHNR, CDR2 FQNEAQ (reference sequence). The CDR3 bases are TGTGCCAGCAGCCGTAGTGGGGAGTCCGCTGAAGCTTTCTTT. Translated, it gives CASSRSGESAEAFF.

V is TRBV5-1 and J is TRBJ2-2; 12 positions match TRBD2. The V gene end was trimmed by 8 bases and the J gene end by 6 bases; junction bases not matched to a gene: 8. This CDR3 comprises 15 residues. Germline loops: CDR1 SGHRS, CDR2 YFSETQ. The CDR3 bases are TGCGCCAGTACGACTAGCGGGAGTATTTCCGGGGAGCTGTTTTTT. It yields the protein CASTTSGSISGELFF.

This chain joins TRBV3-1 (or the pseudogene TRBV3-2) and TRBJ2-3, with D perhaps TRBD2 (6 bases). The V end was cut by 0 bases, the J end by 9 bases, with 10 bases between. CDR1 and CDR2 (germline): LGHDT, YNNKEL (reference sequence). This CDR3 spans 13 amino acids. The CDR3 DNA sequence: TGTGCCAGCAGCCAAGACCCCCGGGGGACGCAGTATTTT. Its protein is CASSQDPRGTQYF.

The rearrangement joins TRBV7-2 to TRBJ2-7; 9 bases agree with TRBD2. This CDR3 has 16 amino acids. The J segment lost 2 bases and the V segment lost 5 bases, leaving 10 bases of the junction unmatched. Germline V gene sequence: CDR1 SGHTA, CDR2 FQGNSA. The CDR3 sequence is CASSPGGSGSPYEQYF. The CDR3 DNA reads TGTGCCAGCAGCCCAGGGGGTAGCGGGAGCCCCTACGAGCAGTACTTC.

The CDR3 loop is CASSPQQGTGQPQHF. CDR3 DNA: TGTGCCAGCTCACCACAGCAGGGGACGGGTCAGCCCCAGCATTTT. V usage is TRBV18 and J usage is TRBJ1-5; tentatively, D is TRBD1 (6 bases). This CDR3 comprises 15 residues. The germline gives CDR1 KGHSH, CDR2 LQKENI. The germline V and J ends were trimmed by 1 base and 6 bases, with 13 bases remaining between them.

CDR3 DNA sequence: TGTGCCAGCTCACCACTAGCGGGAGCTCAACACGAGCAGTACTTC. Residues: CASSPLAGAQHEQYF. This rearrangement joins TRBV18 to TRBJ2-7, with 9 bases aligning to TRBD2. CDR3 size: 15 residues. V trimming: 1 base; J trimming: 5 bases; junction bases outside the gene matches: 6. Looked up from germline, CDR1 is KGHSH and CDR2 is LQKENI. Combining the CDR3 with reference TRBV18 and TRBJ2-7 gives the whole variable domain NAGVMQNPRHLVRRRGQEARLRCSPMKGHSHVYWYRQLPEEGLKFMVYLQKENIIDESGMPKERFSAEFPKEGPSILRIQQVVRGDSAAYFCASSPLAGAQHEQYFGPGTRLTVT.